Below are 9 T cell receptor beta chains sequenced from a single sample in a study of cytomegalovirus exposure and HLA in healthy donors. With 60 Vbeta and 13 Jbeta primers, the PCR was carried out. Only in-frame clones appear in the TCRdb table, and some are missing; sequencing was by immunoSEQ multiplex PCR. Of about 140,000 clones in the sample, roughly 77% are singletons; the top ten hold around 3.1%. Sequences were obtained from PBMCs. The source is a female donor in good health and CMV-seronegative.

This clone came up once. The rearrangement uses TRBV10-3 and TRBJ2-3, with 15 positions matching TRBD2. CDR3 size: 15 residues. The V gene end was trimmed by 6 bases and the J gene end by 4 bases; junction bases not matched to a gene: 2. Germline V gene sequence: CDR1 ENHRY, CDR2 SYGVKD. CDR3 sequence reads: CAISRTSGRADTQYF. CDR3 sequence (DNA): TGTGCCATCAGCCGGACTAGCGGGAGGGCAGATACGCAGTATTTT.

The sample holds a few counts of this clone. The V gene is TRBV6-5, the J gene TRBJ1-1; 7 bases agree with TRBD1. The CDR3 contains 16 residues. CDR1 and CDR2 (germline): MNHEY, SVGAGI. After removal of 0 bases from V and 1 base from J, the junction contained 5 bases not matched to a gene. The CDR3 sequence: CASSYSTGLGNTEAFF. For the CDR3, the DNA is TGTGCCAGCAGTTACTCGACAGGGTTGGGGAACACTGAAGCTTTCTTT.

In the case of this clone: Other DNA sequences in this specimen translate into the identical CDR3. This chain connects TRBV7-3 to TRBJ2-3; no reliable D call. Germline V CDR1 and CDR2: SGHTA, FQGTGA. The CDR3 totals 13 residues. Trimming left V 6 bases short and J 1 base short, with 8 bases between. CDR3 sequence (DNA): TGTGCCAGCAGTTCTACAGGCACAGATACGCAGTATTTT. Translation gives CASSSTGTDTQYF.

The rearrangement links TRBV5-1 to TRBJ2-2; 7 positions agree with TRBD2. V was clipped by 3 bases and J by 7 bases; unmatched bases: 9. The CDR3 totals 15 residues. Germline CDR1 reads SGHRS; CDR2 reads YFSETQ. The CDR3 here is CASSSNRLASGELFF. Written as DNA, the CDR3 is TGCGCCAGCAGCTCCAACCGACTAGCTAGCGGGGAGCTGTTTTTT.

CDR3 sequence reads: CATLGETQYF. CDR3 nucleotides: TGTGCCACCCTAGGAGAGACCCAGTACTTC. The chain couples TRBV15 to TRBJ2-5, with D uncertain. The V and J ends lost 8 bases and 4 bases respectively, with 5 bases between them. Germline lookup yields CDR1 LNHNV and CDR2 YYDKDF (reference sequence). This CDR3 is 10 amino acids long.

This chain links TRBV7-9 with TRBJ1-1; D unclear. Germline V CDR1 and CDR2: SEHNR, FQNEAQ (reference sequence). Trimming took 5 bases from V and 5 from J, leaving 9 bases between them. This CDR3 comprises 12 residues. The CDR3 loop reads CASSPGRTEAFF. In nucleotides, the CDR3 is TGTGCCAGCAGCCCGGGGAGGACTGAAGCTTTCTTT.

V gene TRBV7-9 combines with J gene TRBJ1-2; maybe TRBD1 (6 bases). The CDR3 contains 17 residues. Trimming left V 3 bases short and J 6 bases short, with 23 bases between. Germline V lookup: CDR1 SEHNR, CDR2 FQNEAQ (reference sequence). Here the CDR3 reads CASSFHRQGRQVDGYTF. CDR3 DNA: TGTGCCAGCAGCTTCCATAGGCAGGGGCGTCAGGTGGATGGCTACACCTTC.

The CDR3 is CASSSRYTGELFF. DNA of the CDR3: TGTGCCAGCAGCTCCAGGTACACCGGGGAGCTGTTTTTT. The genes are TRBV7-3 and TRBJ2-2; no clear D gene. This CDR3 region has 13 residues. Looked up from germline, CDR1 is SGHTA and CDR2 is FQGTGA. V was trimmed by 4 bases and J by 3 bases, leaving 6 bases between them.

The rearrangement uses TRBV29-1 and TRBJ1-5; maybe TRBD1 (5 bases). The germline gives CDR1 SQVTM, CDR2 ANQGSEA. This CDR3 is 15 amino acids long. V lost 1 base to trimming and J lost 0 bases, with 10 bases between them. CDR3 in DNA: TGCAGCGTTGAAGTGGGGGGGGATAGCAATCAGCCCCAGCATTTT. Translated, it gives CSVEVGGDSNQPQHF.